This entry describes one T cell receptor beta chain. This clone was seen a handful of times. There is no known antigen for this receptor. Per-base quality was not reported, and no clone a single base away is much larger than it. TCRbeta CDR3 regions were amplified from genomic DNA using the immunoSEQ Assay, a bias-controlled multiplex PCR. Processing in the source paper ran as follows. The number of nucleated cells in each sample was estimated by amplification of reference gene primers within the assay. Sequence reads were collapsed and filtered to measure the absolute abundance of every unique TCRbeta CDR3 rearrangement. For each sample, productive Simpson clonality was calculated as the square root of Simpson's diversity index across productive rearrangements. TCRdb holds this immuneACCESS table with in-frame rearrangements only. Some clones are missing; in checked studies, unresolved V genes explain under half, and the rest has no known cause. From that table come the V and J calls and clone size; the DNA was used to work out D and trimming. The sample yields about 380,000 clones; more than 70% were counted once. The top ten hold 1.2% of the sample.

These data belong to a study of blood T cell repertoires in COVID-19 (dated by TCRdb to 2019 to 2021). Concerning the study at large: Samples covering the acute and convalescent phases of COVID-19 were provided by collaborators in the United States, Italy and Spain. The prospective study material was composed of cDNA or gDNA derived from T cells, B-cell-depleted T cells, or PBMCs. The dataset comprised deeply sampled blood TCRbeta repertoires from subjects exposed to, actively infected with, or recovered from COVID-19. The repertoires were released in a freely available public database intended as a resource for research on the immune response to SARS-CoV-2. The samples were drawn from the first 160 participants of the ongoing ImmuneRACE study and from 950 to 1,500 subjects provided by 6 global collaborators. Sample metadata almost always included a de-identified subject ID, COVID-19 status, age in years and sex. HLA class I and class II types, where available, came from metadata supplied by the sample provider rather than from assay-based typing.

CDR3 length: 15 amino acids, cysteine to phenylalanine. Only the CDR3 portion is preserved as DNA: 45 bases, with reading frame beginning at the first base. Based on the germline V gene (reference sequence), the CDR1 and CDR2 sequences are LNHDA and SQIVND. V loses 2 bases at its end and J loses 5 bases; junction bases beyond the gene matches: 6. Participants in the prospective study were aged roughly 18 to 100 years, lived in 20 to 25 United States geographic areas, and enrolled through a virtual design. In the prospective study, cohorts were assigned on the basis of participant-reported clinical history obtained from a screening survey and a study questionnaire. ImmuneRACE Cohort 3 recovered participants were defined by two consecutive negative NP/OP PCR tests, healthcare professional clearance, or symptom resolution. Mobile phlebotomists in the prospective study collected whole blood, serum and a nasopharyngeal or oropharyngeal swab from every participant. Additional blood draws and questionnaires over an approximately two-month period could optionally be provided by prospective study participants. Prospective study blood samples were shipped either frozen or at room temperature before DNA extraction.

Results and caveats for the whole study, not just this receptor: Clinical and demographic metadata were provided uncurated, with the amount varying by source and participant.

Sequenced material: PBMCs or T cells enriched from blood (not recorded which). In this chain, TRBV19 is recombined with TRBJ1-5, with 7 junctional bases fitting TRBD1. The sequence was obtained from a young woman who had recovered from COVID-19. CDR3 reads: CASSIPNRGDQPQHF. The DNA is TGTGCCAGTAGTATACCCAACAGGGGCGATCAGCCCCAGCATTTT.